These 25 T cell receptor beta chains originate from one sample sequenced in a study of cytomegalovirus exposure and HLA in healthy donors. PCR amplification relied on 60 Vbeta primers (plus 13 Jbeta primers). Repertoires were generated with immunoSEQ multiplex PCR, while TCRdb's copy carries only in-frame clones and drops some. Here the sample spans 150,000 to 200,000 clones, 55% to 70% being singletons. The sample taken for sequencing was PBMCs. These receptors came from a woman aged 35 to 49 in good health and CMV-seropositive.

A note on this clone: Other DNA sequences in this sample translate to the same CDR3. V usage is TRBV5-4 and J usage is TRBJ1-1, with D possibly TRBD1 on 6 matching bases. Trimming removed 0 bases from V and 3 bases from J, with 9 bases in between. Germline CDR1 reads SGHNT; CDR2 reads YYREEE (reference sequence). The CDR3 is made up of 14 amino acids. This chain's CDR3 is CASSLGGGDTEAFF. The CDR3 DNA follows: TGTGCCAGCAGCTTGGGAGGGGGTGACACTGAAGCTTTCTTT.

The chain couples TRBV2 to TRBJ1-1; no clear D. V was trimmed by 4 bases and J by 0 bases, leaving 12 bases between them. The CDR3 sequence is 15 residues long. Germline assignment: CDR1 SNHLY and CDR2 FYNNEI. The CDR3 bases are TGTGCCAGCAGTGCTGAAGCTACCGTGAACACTGAAGCTTTCTTT. As protein: CASSAEATVNTEAFF.

CDR3 sequence: CASSRGEGQPQHF. CDR3 DNA: TGTGCCAGCAGCCGGGGAGAAGGGCAGCCCCAGCATTTT. The chain is built from TRBV6-1 and TRBJ1-5, with D unresolved. Germline CDR1 MNHNS, CDR2 SASEGT. Trimming pared 6 bases from V and 7 bases from J, leaving 13 bases between. There are 13 residues in the CDR3.

The chain carries TRBV2 and TRBJ2-7; 7 nucleotides agree with TRBD2. Losses at the gene ends were 6 bases for V and 4 bases for J; bases not matched to a gene: 12. The CDR3 is 15 amino acids. From germline, CDR1 is SNHLY and CDR2 FYNNEI. CDR3 region: CASRVSGTIQYEQYF. The CDR3 DNA reads as TGTGCCAGCAGAGTCAGCGGGACCATTCAGTACGAGCAGTACTTC.

CDR3 nucleotide sequence: TGCGCCAGCAGCCCCGGGACAGGGGGTGATGATAGCAATCAGCCCCAGCATTTT. Its translation: CASSPGTGGDDSNQPQHF. This chain uses TRBV5-1 with TRBJ1-5, with 11 bases aligning to TRBD1. V trimming: 4 bases; J trimming: 0 bases; junction bases outside the gene matches: 9. Per the germline V gene, CDR1 is SGHRS and CDR2 is YFSETQ. The CDR3 runs 18 residues.

The V gene is TRBV2, the J gene TRBJ2-7; the D is unclear. V was trimmed by 3 bases and J by 0 bases, leaving 9 bases between them. The CDR3 has 14 amino acids. Germline V gene data show CDR1 as SNHLY and CDR2 as FYNNEI. The CDR3, as DNA: TGTGCCAGCAGTGACGCCAATAGCTCCTACGAGCAGTACTTC. It translates to CASSDANSSYEQYF.

The CDR3 spells CASSRRGGANVLTF. The DNA of the CDR3 is TGTGCCAGCAGCCGGCGAGGTGGGGCCAACGTCCTGACTTTC. The chain combines TRBV21-1 with TRBJ2-6; TRBD2, the table's D call, lacks a check against the DNA. TRBV21-1 is assigned pseudogene status. CDR3 length: 14 amino acids.

The V and J genes are TRBV27 and TRBJ1-1; 11 bases fit TRBD1. Unmatched junction bases numbered 1, after V lost 3 bases and J lost 4 bases. Germline V gene data show CDR1 as MNHEY and CDR2 as SMNVEV (reference sequence). The CDR3 spans 14 residues. For the CDR3, the DNA is TGTGCCAGCAGTTTCGGGACAGGGGGCACTGAAGCTTTCTTT. This codes for CASSFGTGGTEAFF.

This clone was seen once. CDR3 DNA: TGTGCCAGCAGCTTAGATGGCAGAAGAGAGACCCAGTACTTC. This codes for CASSLDGRRETQYF. The chain has TRBV7-2 and TRBJ2-5; no firm D call. CDR3 length: 14 amino acids. V gave up 1 base and J gave up 4 bases, with 10 bases separating them. CDR1 is SGHTA and CDR2 is FQGNSA in the germline V gene.

This chain connects TRBV18 to TRBJ1-2, with 9 positions matching TRBD1. The CDR3 is made up of 16 amino acids. J was trimmed by 6 bases and V by 6 bases; bases with no gene match: 14. Germline V CDR1 and CDR2: KGHSH, LQKENI. For the CDR3, the DNA is TGTGCCAGCTCCCCTGGGACAGGGCGCGAGGTGGATGGCTACACCTTC. Encoded protein: CASSPGTGREVDGYTF.

The chain has TRBV7-3 and TRBJ2-3; TRBD1 aligns across 8 bases. With V trimmed by 4 bases and J by 4 bases, 7 bases remained unmatched. The V gene's germline CDR1 is SGHTA and CDR2 FQGTGA. The CDR3 extends over 15 amino acids. The CDR3 sequence: CASSSTGGTADTQYF. CDR3 nucleotide sequence: TGTGCCAGCAGCTCAACAGGGGGTACGGCAGATACGCAGTATTTT.

This chain joins TRBV7-9 and TRBJ2-5, with TRBD1 matching over 7 bases. The CDR3 loop spans 12 amino acids. Germline V gene data show CDR1 as SEHNR and CDR2 as FQNEAQ (reference sequence). J gave up 11 bases and V 5 bases, and 8 bases lay outside the gene matches. CDR3 in DNA: TGTGCCAGCAGCCCGGAGGACAGGACGCAGTACTTC. Encoded protein: CASSPEDRTQYF.

V is TRBV7-3 and J is TRBJ2-3, with 10 bases that match TRBD2. The V segment lost 5 bases and the J segment 8 bases; nucleotides outside the gene matches: 4. The germline V gene has CDR1 SGHTA and CDR2 FQGTGA. The CDR3 runs to 13 residues. The CDR3 DNA reads TGTGCCAGCAGCCAGGCTAGCGGGGGTACGCAGTATTTT. Protein sequence: CASSQASGGTQYF.

The chain uses TRBV7-3 and TRBJ2-3; 7 nucleotides match TRBD1. Unmatched junction bases numbered 6, after V lost 5 bases and J lost 1 base. The CDR3 is 15 residues long. The germline V gene has CDR1 SGHTA and CDR2 FQGTGA. The CDR3 here is CASSLTGTGTDTQYF. CDR3 sequence (DNA): TGTGCCAGCAGCCTCACCGGGACAGGCACAGATACGCAGTATTTT.

The chain has TRBV2 and TRBJ2-5, with 10 bases identical to TRBD1. Germline loops: CDR1 SNHLY, CDR2 FYNNEI. The trim removed 6 bases at V and 3 bases at J, leaving 4 bases unmatched. The CDR3 is 14 amino acids. This chain's CDR3 is CASSETGGKETQYF. The DNA of the CDR3 is TGTGCCAGCAGCGAGACAGGGGGCAAAGAGACCCAGTACTTC.

This clone was recorded once. CDR3 sequence (DNA): TGTGCCAGCAGCGTAAGCGGGGGGGACAATGAGCAGTTCTTC. Amino acids: CASSVSGGDNEQFF. This chain uses TRBV9 with TRBJ2-1; 10 bases fit TRBD2. The CDR3 loop spans 14 amino acids. V dropped 1 base and J dropped 5; count of bases not matched to a gene: 0. Germline V gene sequence: CDR1 SGDLS, CDR2 YYNGEE.

This clone occurred once. The J gene is TRBJ2-1, the V gene TRBV7-2; the D gene is possibly TRBD1 (6 bases). CDR1 SGHTA and CDR2 FQGNSA come from the germline V gene. V gave up 5 bases and J gave up 6 bases, with 17 bases separating them. The CDR3 is 15 amino acids. The CDR3 DNA reads as TGTGCCAGCAGCCTGGTTCAGGGGTGGGCCAATGAGCAGTTCTTC. It encodes CASSLVQGWANEQFF.

This clone has just one count. The chain combines TRBV2 with TRBJ1-1; the D is unclear. This CDR3 contains 14 residues. Germline loops: CDR1 SNHLY, CDR2 FYNNEI. Trimming left V 6 bases short and J 0 bases short, with 11 bases between. DNA for the CDR3: TGTGCCAGCAGCGGGTCTGAGGTGAACACTGAAGCTTTCTTT. This codes for CASSGSEVNTEAFF.

Note on this clone: A read error may produce the germline difference seen at one junction end. The rearrangement uses TRBV13 and TRBJ2-3; the match to TRBD1 covers 10 bases. The V gene's germline CDR1 is PRHDT and CDR2 FYEKMQ (reference sequence). The CDR3 loop spans 12 amino acids. The CDR3 spells CASSRDRGQVVF. In nucleotides, the CDR3 is TGTGCCAGCAGCCGGGACAGGGGACAAGTTGTTTTT. Full variable domain (remainder filled in from reference TRBV13 and TRBJ2-3): AAGVIQSPRHLIKEKRETATLKCYPIPRHDTVYWYQQGPGQDPQFLISFYEKMQSDKGSIPDRFSAQQFSDYHSELNMSSLELGDSALYFCASSRDRGQVVFGPGTRLTVL.

The chain joins TRBV6-6 to TRBJ2-5, with 12 bases aligning to TRBD2. Germline V lookup: CDR1 MNHNY, CDR2 SVGAGI (reference sequence). Trimming took 11 bases from V and 5 from J; bases not matched to a gene: 9. CDR3 length: 14 residues. In nucleotides, the CDR3 is TGTGCCGTCCCTAGCGGGGGGGCCGTGGAGACCCAGTACTTC. It translates to CAVPSGGAVETQYF.

The rearrangement uses TRBV6-1 and TRBJ2-3; TRBD2 matches 9 bases. This CDR3 region has 14 residues. CDR1 is MNHNS and CDR2 is SASEGT in the germline V gene. The trim removed 7 bases at V and 2 bases at J, leaving 4 bases unmatched. The CDR3 DNA is TGTGCCAGCAAAAGCGGGGGGACCACAGATACGCAGTATTTT. It is translated as CASKSGGTTDTQYF.

The CDR3 bases are TGTGCCAGCAGTAAACAGGGGTGGGAGACCCAGTACTTC. Its translation is CASSKQGWETQYF. The chain uses TRBV5-4 and TRBJ2-5; TRBD1 aligns across 7 bases. Germline V gene data show CDR1 as SGHNT and CDR2 as YYREEE (reference sequence). V trimming: 5 bases; J trimming: 5 bases; junction bases outside the gene matches: 6. The CDR3 consists of 13 residues.

This clone has just a few counts. The genes are TRBV7-9 and TRBJ1-2; D remains ambiguous. CDR3 size: 12 residues. Trimming took off 5 bases at V and 7 bases at J, with 11 bases between the two ends. Germline loops: CDR1 SEHNR, CDR2 FQNEAQ (reference sequence). CDR3 region: CASSHRQSGYTF. The CDR3 DNA is TGTGCCAGCAGCCATCGCCAGTCTGGCTACACCTTC.

V usage is TRBV7-2 and J usage is TRBJ2-5, with D tentatively TRBD2 (5 bases). The J call may be incorrect, as the DNA end agrees better with TRBJ2-7. This CDR3 has 15 amino acids. CDR1 is SGHTA, CDR2 FQGNSA, per germline. CDR3 nucleotides: TGTGCCAGCAAGGCTGGCGGGTTGGTTACCTACGAGCAGTACTTC. It encodes CASKAGGLVTYEQYF.

This clone was counted only a few times. The chain has TRBV5-8 and TRBJ1-5, with 7 bases aligning to TRBD1. Germline V gives CDR1 SGHTS, CDR2 YDEGEE. The CDR3 extends over 15 amino acids. V was pared by 1 base and J by 4 bases, with 5 bases of the junction left unmatched. The CDR3 coding sequence is TGTGCCAGCAGCTTGACAGGGGAAGGAAATCAGCCCCAGCATTTT. Translated, it gives CASSLTGEGNQPQHF.